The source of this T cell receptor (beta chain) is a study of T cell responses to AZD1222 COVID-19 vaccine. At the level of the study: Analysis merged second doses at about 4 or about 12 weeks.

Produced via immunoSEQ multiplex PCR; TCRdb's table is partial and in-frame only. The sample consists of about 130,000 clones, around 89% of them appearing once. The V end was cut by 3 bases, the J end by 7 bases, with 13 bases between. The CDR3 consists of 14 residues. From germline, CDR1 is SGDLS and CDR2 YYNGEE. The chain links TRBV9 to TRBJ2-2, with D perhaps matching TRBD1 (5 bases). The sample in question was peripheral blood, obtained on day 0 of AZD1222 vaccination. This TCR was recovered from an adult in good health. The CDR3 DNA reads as TGTGCCAGCAGCGATGGGGCGATCGTCGGGGAGCTGTTTTTT. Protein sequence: CASSDGAIVGELFF.